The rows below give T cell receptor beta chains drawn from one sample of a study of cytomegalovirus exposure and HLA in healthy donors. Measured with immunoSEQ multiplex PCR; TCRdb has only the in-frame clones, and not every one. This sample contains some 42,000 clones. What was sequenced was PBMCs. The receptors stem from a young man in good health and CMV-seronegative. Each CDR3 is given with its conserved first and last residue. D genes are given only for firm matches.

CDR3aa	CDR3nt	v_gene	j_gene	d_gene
CASSGLGEGRRYEQYF	TGCGCCAGCAGTGGATTGGGGGAGGGCCGGAGATACGAGCAGTACTTC	TRBV10-2	TRBJ2-7	TRBD2
CASSIGGQGAYEQYF	TGTGCCAGTAGTATAGGAGGGCAGGGGGCTTACGAGCAGTACTTC	TRBV19	TRBJ2-7	TRBD1
CACRDSTYEQYF	TGTGCCTGCCGGGACTCGACCTACGAGCAGTACTTC	TRBV30	TRBJ2-7	NA
CSAHGGGVNEQFF	TGCAGCGCTCACGGGGGGGGAGTGAATGAGCAGTTCTTC	TRBV29-1	TRBJ2-1	TRBD2
CASSSATGTSGAYEQYF	TGTGCCAGCAGCTCAGCGACCGGGACTAGCGGGGCCTACGAGCAGTACTTC	TRBV4-2	TRBJ2-7	TRBD2
CASSLGRNGNTIYF	TGTGCCAGCTCACTAGGGAGGAATGGAAACACCATATATTTT	TRBV18	TRBJ1-3	NA
CASSRGVYNEQFF	TGTGCCAGTAGTCGGGGGGTGTACAATGAGCAGTTCTTC	TRBV19	TRBJ2-1	TRBD2
CASTDHGDSDYEQYF	TGTGCCAGCACCGACCACGGGGACAGCGACTACGAGCAGTACTTC	TRBV6-1	TRBJ2-7	TRBD1
CASSPGGPEQYF	TGTGCCAGCAGCCCCGGGGGACCCGAGCAGTACTTC	TRBV7-6	TRBJ2-7	NA
CASSVGVSGRIDEQFF	TGTGCCAGCAGCGTAGGGGTTAGCGGGAGAATTGATGAGCAGTTCTTC	TRBV9	TRBJ2-1	TRBD2
CASTEVGGNTIYF	TGTGCCAGCACAGAGGTCGGTGGAAACACCATATATTTT	TRBV6-6	TRBJ1-3	NA
CASSTGALTEAFF	TGCGCCAGCAGCACGGGAGCCCTCACTGAAGCTTTCTTT	TRBV4-3	TRBJ1-1	NA
CAISDSVGQANTEAFF	TGTGCCATCAGTGACTCGGTGGGACAGGCGAACACTGAAGCTTTCTTT	TRBV10-3	TRBJ1-1	TRBD1
CASSQPQGVADQAFF	TGCGCCAGCAGCCAACCGCAGGGGGTCGCGGACCAAGCTTTCTTT	TRBV4-1	TRBJ1-1	TRBD1
CHGRGNTEAFF	TGCCATGGGAGGGGTAACACTGAAGCTTTCTTT	TRBV20-1	TRBJ1-1	NA
CASSDRASGYTF	TGTGCCAGCAGTGACAGGGCTTCTGGCTACACCTTC	TRBV25-1	TRBJ1-2	NA
CASSLRTGRSSEQYF	TGCGCCAGCAGCCTCCGGACCGGGAGGAGCTCCGAGCAGTACTTC	TRBV5-1	TRBJ2-7	TRBD2
CAIGGTSGNPGETQYF	TGTGCCATCGGGGGGACTAGCGGGAACCCTGGGGAGACCCAGTACTTC	TRBV10-3	TRBJ2-5	TRBD2
CASSQDLVGNYGYTF	TGTGCCAGCAGCCAAGATCTAGTCGGGAACTATGGCTACACCTTC	TRBV4-2	TRBJ1-2	NA
CASSSGLGKGPYNEQFF	TGTGCCAGCAGCTCGGGACTAGGGAAAGGCCCCTACAATGAGCAGTTCTTC	TRBV7-9	TRBJ2-1	TRBD2
CASGLELDGDEQFF	TGTGCTAGTGGTTTGGAGTTAGATGGAGATGAGCAGTTCTTC	TRBV12-5	TRBJ2-1	NA
CASSLNTGDSGNTIYF	TGTGCCAGCTCACTAAACACAGGGGACAGTGGAAACACCATATATTTT	TRBV18	TRBJ1-3	TRBD1
CASSSHPRGINYEQYF	TGTGCCAGCAGCTCCCACCCCAGGGGGATAAACTACGAGCAGTACTTC	TRBV7-8	TRBJ2-7	TRBD1
CASSQEGLAGAEQYF	TGTGCCAGCAGTCAGGAGGGACTAGCGGGAGCGGAGCAGTACTTC	TRBV6-1	TRBJ2-7	TRBD2
CASSYVGLGGNNEQFF	TGTGCCAGCAGTTACGTGGGACTAGGCGGTAACAATGAGCAGTTCTTC	TRBV6-5	TRBJ2-1	TRBD2
CSARTGGGETQYF	TGCAGCGCGAGGACAGGGGGCGGGGAGACCCAGTACTTC	TRBV29-1	TRBJ2-5	TRBD1
CASRPGTGYNEQFF	TGTGCCAGCAGGCCCGGGACAGGATACAATGAGCAGTTCTTC	TRBV7-9	TRBJ2-1	TRBD1
CASSSGTGGTGELFF	TGTGCCAGCAGTTCGGGGACAGGGGGCACCGGGGAGCTGTTTTTT	TRBV27	TRBJ2-2	TRBD1
CASSQGTSGRGSYEQYF	TGTGCCAGCAGCCAAGGGACTAGCGGGAGAGGGTCCTACGAGCAGTACTTC	TRBV4-2	TRBJ2-7	TRBD2
CASSFNSGSGETQYF	TGTGCCAGCAGTTTTAATAGCGGGAGTGGAGAGACCCAGTACTTC	TRBV6-1	TRBJ2-5	TRBD2
CASSPSGSYEQYF	TGTGCCAGCAGCCCCAGCGGGAGCTACGAGCAGTACTTC	TRBV28	TRBJ2-7	TRBD2
CASSEYGTGAYGYTF	TGTGCCAGCAGTGAATATGGGACAGGGGCCTATGGCTACACCTTC	TRBV6-1	TRBJ1-2	TRBD1
CASSSYGRGVSYEQYF	TGTGCCAGCAGCTCATACGGGAGGGGGGTCTCCTACGAGCAGTACTTC	TRBV7-9	TRBJ2-7	TRBD2